This is a list of T cell receptor beta chains from one sample in a study of vaccination effects on CD4 cells after COVID-19. Generated by immunoSEQ multiplex PCR, the TCRdb table keeps only in-frame clones and is missing some. The table has 70,000 to 85,000 clones, 75% to 80% seen once. Their antigens remain unidentified. Material: CD4+ T cells from PBMCs cultured without peptide, obtained before COVID-19 vaccination. These receptors were collected from a human donor who received a COVID-19 vaccine. CDR3s include the opening cysteine and the closing phenylalanine or tryptophan. A D gene is named only where the DNA matches it firmly. Clone size is not always given. Where it is, it says once, few, many or a class for expanded clones.

few	TRBJ1-4	TRBV7-9	NA	TGTGCCAGCAGGCGACGAGCAACTAATGAAAAACTGTTTTTT	CASRRRATNEKLFF
few	TRBJ2-3	TRBV5-4	TRBD2	TGTGCCAGCAGCTTGGGCAGCGGGGAGGCATCTGTTACGCAGTATTTT	CASSLGSGEASVTQYF
NA	TRBJ1-2	TRBV5-1	NA	TGCGCCAGCAGCCCGAGACAGGACCCTTCTAACTATGGCTACACCTTC	CASSPRQDPSNYGYTF
NA	TRBJ1-6	TRBV11-3	NA	TGTGCCAGCAGCTTAGAGAGTAATTCACCCCTCCACTTT	CASSLESNSPLHF
NA	TRBJ2-1	TRBV7-2	NA	TGTGCCAGCAGCCCGCAGGCGGGCCAGGCCTTCTACAATGAGCAGTTCTTC	CASSPQAGQAFYNEQFF
few	TRBJ1-1	TRBV5-6	TRBD1	TGTGCCAGCAGCTCAGACAGGGGCACTGAAGCTTTCTTT	CASSSDRGTEAFF
NA	TRBJ2-1	TRBV14	NA	TGTGCCAGCAGCCCACGATGGACGTCTGAGCAGTTCTTC	CASSPRWTSEQFF
few	TRBJ1-1	TRBV5-1	NA	TGCGCCAGCGCAGTGGGGCAAGGGGGACACACTGAAGCTTTCTTT	CASAVGQGGHTEAFF
few	TRBJ1-2	TRBV19	TRBD1	TGTGCCAGTATATCGAACCGGGACAGGGGAAGCGGCTACACCTTC	CASISNRDRGSGYTF
NA	TRBJ1-2	TRBV20-1	TRBD1	TGCAGTGCAACTCCAGGGGGCAGCTACACCTTC	CSATPGGSYTF
NA	TRBJ1-2	TRBV29-1	NA	TGCAGCGGTTACAGGGAGTCGGGCTATGGCTACACCTTC	CSGYRESGYGYTF
NA	TRBJ1-1	TRBV10-2	NA	TGCGCCAGCAGGCAACAGGGCTCCACTGAAGCTTTCTTT	CASRQQGSTEAFF
NA	TRBJ1-6	TRBV4-3	NA	TGCGCCAGCAGCCAAGCGGTAAATACAGCCAATTCACCCCTCCACTTT	CASSQAVNTANSPLHF
few	TRBJ2-2	TRBV19	TRBD1	TGTGCCAGTAATACTGGACAGGTCGACACCGGGGAGCTGTTTTTT	CASNTGQVDTGELFF
NA	TRBJ1-2	TRBV19	NA	TGTGCCAGTCGAGAGCACGATAACTATGGCTACACCTTC	CASREHDNYGYTF
few	TRBJ2-2	TRBV3-1/TRBV3-2	NA	TGTGCCAGCAGCCGGTTACAGATGGCCCCGGGCGGGGAGCTGTTTTTT	CASSRLQMAPGGELFF
NA	TRBJ1-6	TRBV7-3	TRBD1	TGTGCCAGCAGCTTGACAGGGGGGCCACCCCTCCACTTT	CASSLTGGPPLHF
NA	TRBJ2-2	TRBV5-4	TRBD1	TGTGCCAGCAGTCATGACAGGGGGCTGAACACCGGGGAGCTGTTTTTT	CASSHDRGLNTGELFF
few	TRBJ2-2	TRBV29-1	NA	TGCAGCGTATGGCATGAAGCATATGACACCGGGGAGCTGTTTTTT	CSVWHEAYDTGELFF
NA	TRBJ1-2	TRBV6-5	NA	TGTGCCAGCAGTTACTCGGGAAGGGGCAGCTATGGCTACACCTTC	CASSYSGRGSYGYTF
NA	TRBJ2-5	TRBV30	TRBD1	TGTGCCTGGAGTTCCGGGACAGGGATTATGGAGACCCAGTACTTC	CAWSSGTGIMETQYF
NA	TRBJ2-2	TRBV19	NA	TGTGCCAGTAGTATCGCCGGGGCCGACGGGGAGCTGTTTTTT	CASSIAGADGELFF
NA	TRBJ1-1	TRBV23-1	NA	TGCGCCAGCAGTCAGAGGTTCGTGGGGGAGAACACTGAAGCTTTCTTT	CASSQRFVGENTEAFF
NA	TRBJ1-2	TRBV2	NA	TGTGCCAGCAGTGAAGCGGGCCCCCTGACCAGGGGCGGCTACACCTTC	CASSEAGPLTRGGYTF
NA	TRBJ1-2	TRBV4-2	NA	TGTGCCAGCAGCCAAGAGGGAAGGTCCTACACCTTC	CASSQEGRSYTF
NA	TRBJ2-3	TRBV9	NA	TGTGCCAGCAGCAGAGTCGGAGATACGCAGTATTTT	CASSRVGDTQYF
NA	TRBJ2-1	TRBV28	NA	TGTGCCAGCAGTCCGGACCCCGACAGGTACCATGAGCAGTTCTTC	CASSPDPDRYHEQFF
NA	TRBJ2-3	TRBV24-1	NA	TGTGCCACCGCTACAGCGTCCACAGATACGCAGTATTTT	CATATASTDTQYF